A selection of T cell receptor beta chains follows, all from one sample in a study of cytomegalovirus exposure and HLA in healthy donors. The table came from immunoSEQ multiplex PCR; TCRdb's copy has only in-frame clones and leaves some out. Seen here are 90,000 to 140,000 clones, 83% observed once, and the top ten hold 5% to 6.5%. What was sequenced was PBMCs. The receptors come from a man aged 18 to 30 in good health and CMV-seronegative. The CDR3 runs from the conserved cysteine through the conserved F or W. Each record gives: J gene, clone size, V gene, D gene, CDR3 length, CDR3 DNA, CDR3 protein. D genes are given only for firm matches. Part of the rows lack a size; the others show once, few, many or a class for expanded clones.

j_gene: TRBJ1-1
abundance: .
v_gene: TRBV30
d_gene: .
len: 13
CDR3nt: TGTGCCTGGAGTGTAACATCGGGACTTGAAGCTTTCTTT
CDR3aa: CAWSVTSGLEAFF

j_gene: TRBJ2-1
abundance: .
v_gene: TRBV7-9
d_gene: .
len: 14
CDR3nt: TGTGCCAGCAGAATTTCCGCTAGCGAAGGTGAGCAGTTCTTC
CDR3aa: CASRISASEGEQFF

j_gene: TRBJ1-2
abundance: .
v_gene: TRBV4-3
d_gene: .
len: 16
CDR3nt: TGCGCCAGCAGCCAAGGGGTGGAGGGAGAGCCGTATGGCTACACCTTC
CDR3aa: CASSQGVEGEPYGYTF

j_gene: TRBJ2-7
abundance: once
v_gene: TRBV10-3
d_gene: .
len: 13
CDR3nt: TGTGCCATCAGTTTAACAGGGTCCTACGAGCAGTACTTC
CDR3aa: CAISLTGSYEQYF

j_gene: TRBJ2-7
abundance: .
v_gene: TRBV6-4
d_gene: TRBD2
len: 15
CDR3nt: TGTGCCAGCAGACTCTTAGCGGGAGGGCCTTACGAGCAGTACTTC
CDR3aa: CASRLLAGGPYEQYF

j_gene: TRBJ1-2
abundance: .
v_gene: TRBV4-2
d_gene: TRBD1
len: 19
CDR3nt: TGTGCCAGCAGCCAGCACTGGGGGGCAGGGGGCAATAGTGACTATGGCTACACCTTC
CDR3aa: CASSQHWGAGGNSDYGYTF

j_gene: TRBJ2-7
abundance: .
v_gene: TRBV7-7
d_gene: .
len: 14
CDR3nt: TGTGCCAGCAGCTTAGGCCCGAGCTCCTACGAGCAGTACTTC
CDR3aa: CASSLGPSSYEQYF

j_gene: TRBJ1-1
abundance: .
v_gene: TRBV5-1
d_gene: .
len: 15
CDR3nt: TGCGCCAGCACCCCGGCCGGGATGAGGGTCACTGAAGCTTTCTTT
CDR3aa: CASTPAGMRVTEAFF

j_gene: TRBJ1-6
abundance: .
v_gene: TRBV4-2
d_gene: TRBD1
len: 15
CDR3nt: TGTGCCAGCAGCCCCGGACAGGGGGCGAATTCACCCCTCCACTTT
CDR3aa: CASSPGQGANSPLHF

j_gene: TRBJ2-1
abundance: once
v_gene: TRBV11-1
d_gene: TRBD1
len: 15
CDR3nt: TGTGCCAGCAGCTTAGACGGGACAGGCGACAATGAGCAGTTCTTC
CDR3aa: CASSLDGTGDNEQFF

j_gene: TRBJ2-4
abundance: .
v_gene: TRBV28
d_gene: TRBD1
len: 16
CDR3nt: TGTGCCAGCATCCCAGGACAGGGGAAAGCCAAAAACATTCAGTACTTC
CDR3aa: CASIPGQGKAKNIQYF

j_gene: TRBJ2-7
abundance: few
v_gene: TRBV7-2
d_gene: TRBD1
len: 12
CDR3nt: TGTGCCAGCAGGCTGACAGGGGACGAGCAGTACTTC
CDR3aa: CASRLTGDEQYF

j_gene: TRBJ1-3
abundance: .
v_gene: TRBV10-2
d_gene: .
len: 14
CDR3nt: TGCGCTACCCAAATCGGGGATTCCGGAAACACCATATATTTT
CDR3aa: CATQIGDSGNTIYF

j_gene: TRBJ2-7
abundance: .
v_gene: TRBV6-5
d_gene: TRBD2
len: 15
CDR3nt: TGTGCCAGCAGTTACTCGGGACTAGTCGGTTACGAGCAGTACTTC
CDR3aa: CASSYSGLVGYEQYF

j_gene: TRBJ1-1
abundance: .
v_gene: TRBV4-2
d_gene: .
len: 13
CDR3nt: TGTGCCAGCAGCTACGCCGGGATATCCGAAGCTTTCTTT
CDR3aa: CASSYAGISEAFF

j_gene: TRBJ2-1
abundance: .
v_gene: TRBV4-3
d_gene: TRBD2
len: 19
CDR3nt: TGCGCCAGCAGCCAACTACTAGCGGGAGACACCGGCTCCTACAATGAGCAGTTCTTC
CDR3aa: CASSQLLAGDTGSYNEQFF

j_gene: TRBJ1-2
abundance: .
v_gene: TRBV20-1
d_gene: .
len: 11
CDR3nt: TGCAGTGCTACTTACACAGGGGGCTACACCTTC
CDR3aa: CSATYTGGYTF

j_gene: TRBJ2-1
abundance: .
v_gene: TRBV27
d_gene: TRBD2
len: 13
CDR3nt: TGTGCCAGCAAGCTGAGCGGGAGGTATGAGCAGTTCTTC
CDR3aa: CASKLSGRYEQFF

j_gene: TRBJ2-5
abundance: few
v_gene: TRBV6-1
d_gene: TRBD1
len: 13
CDR3nt: TGTGCCAGCAGGGGACAGGGTTACGAGACCCAGTACTTC
CDR3aa: CASRGQGYETQYF

j_gene: TRBJ2-7
abundance: .
v_gene: TRBV19
d_gene: TRBD2
len: 16
CDR3nt: TGTGCCAGTAGTTACGATGCGGGGGACGGTCCCTACGAGCAGTACTTC
CDR3aa: CASSYDAGDGPYEQYF

j_gene: TRBJ2-3
abundance: .
v_gene: TRBV2
d_gene: TRBD2
len: 12
CDR3nt: TGTGCCAGCAGTAGACTAGCGGGTACGCAGTATTTT
CDR3aa: CASSRLAGTQYF

j_gene: TRBJ1-5
abundance: .
v_gene: TRBV11-2
d_gene: TRBD1
len: 12
CDR3nt: TGTGCCAGCAGCTTAGCAGGGACAGCCCAGCATTTT
CDR3aa: CASSLAGTAQHF

j_gene: TRBJ2-2
abundance: once
v_gene: TRBV7-9
d_gene: .
len: 15
CDR3nt: TGTGCCAGCAGCTTAGTGTCAGGGCACACCGGGGAGCTGTTTTTT
CDR3aa: CASSLVSGHTGELFF

j_gene: TRBJ1-1
abundance: .
v_gene: TRBV6-5
d_gene: .
len: 15
CDR3nt: TGTGCCAGCAGGCTACTAAGGGGGTTGAACACTGAAGCTTTCTTT
CDR3aa: CASRLLRGLNTEAFF

j_gene: TRBJ2-7
abundance: few
v_gene: TRBV10-3
d_gene: .
len: 12
CDR3nt: TGTGCCATCAGTGAGACAACCTACGAGCAGTACTTC
CDR3aa: CAISETTYEQYF

j_gene: TRBJ2-2
abundance: .
v_gene: TRBV6-1
d_gene: .
len: 13
CDR3nt: TGTGCCGGCACGGAGACGAACACCGGGGAGCTGTTTTTT
CDR3aa: CAGTETNTGELFF

j_gene: TRBJ2-7
abundance: once
v_gene: TRBV28
d_gene: TRBD2
len: 14
CDR3nt: TGTGCCAGCTGGACTAGCGGGAGCGCGCACGAGCAGTACTTC
CDR3aa: CASWTSGSAHEQYF

j_gene: TRBJ2-3
abundance: .
v_gene: TRBV19
d_gene: TRBD1
len: 14
CDR3nt: TGTGCCAGTATCGAACAGGGGGTAGCAGATACGCAGTATTTT
CDR3aa: CASIEQGVADTQYF

j_gene: TRBJ1-5
abundance: .
v_gene: TRBV6-5
d_gene: .
len: 16
CDR3nt: TGTGCCAGCAGTTACTCCCGCGAGGCTAGCAATCAGCCCCAGCATTTT
CDR3aa: CASSYSREASNQPQHF

j_gene: TRBJ1-4
abundance: .
v_gene: TRBV4-1
d_gene: .
len: 15
CDR3nt: TGCGCCAGCAGCCAAGGGTCGTACAGGGCCAGAAAACTGTTTTTT
CDR3aa: CASSQGSYRARKLFF

j_gene: TRBJ2-3
abundance: .
v_gene: TRBV7-2
d_gene: .
len: 15
CDR3nt: TGTGCCAGCAGCCCCACGCGTACGTTCACAGATACGCAGTATTTT
CDR3aa: CASSPTRTFTDTQYF

j_gene: TRBJ1-6
abundance: few
v_gene: TRBV6-1
d_gene: .
len: 15
CDR3nt: TGTGCCAGCAGTGACCCGACAGGATTAAATTCACCCCTCCACTTT
CDR3aa: CASSDPTGLNSPLHF